The next 16 T cell receptor beta chains were all read from a single sample in a study of T cell responses to AZD1222 COVID-19 vaccine. Using immunoSEQ multiplex PCR, the repertoire was profiled, and TCRdb retains in-frame clones only, with some absent. The data show 200,000 or so clones, about 92% seen once. Sequences were derived from peripheral blood, sampled on day 0 of AZD1222 vaccination. The receptors stem from an adult in good health.

The V call is TRBV6-6, the J call TRBJ1-1; D remains unclear. Trimming took 6 bases from V and 6 from J, leaving 14 bases between them. Germline lookup yields CDR1 MNHNY and CDR2 SVGAGI (reference sequence). The length of the CDR3 is 13 residues. The CDR3 reads CASSLNRVAEAFF. The CDR3 coding sequence is TGTGCCAGCAGCCTTAATCGTGTCGCTGAAGCTTTCTTT.

This sequence joins TRBV4-1 and TRBJ2-3; tentative D call: TRBD2 (5 bases). V lost 3 bases and J 2 bases, leaving 12 bases between the germline ends. Germline-derived CDR1 and CDR2 are MGHRA and YSYEKL. The CDR3 is 15 residues long. The CDR3, as DNA: TGCGCCAGCAGCCAGTTAGGACTGAACACAGATACGCAGTATTTT. Its protein is CASSQLGLNTDTQYF.

The chain combines TRBV28 with TRBJ1-1; D is unclear. Trimming took off 4 bases at V and 5 bases at J, with 8 bases between the two ends. The germline V gene encodes CDR1 MDHEN and CDR2 SYDVKM. The CDR3 sequence is 12 residues long. CDR3 sequence reads: CASSSGRTEAFF. The CDR3 DNA reads TGTGCCAGCAGTTCCGGGCGAACTGAAGCTTTCTTT.

The chain uses TRBV6-5 and TRBJ2-7; D is ambiguous. The germline CDR1 and CDR2 sequences are MNHEY and SVGAGI. The V end lost 7 bases, the J end lost 6 bases, and 13 bases lay between the germline ends. The CDR3 loop spans 12 amino acids. The CDR3 nucleotides read TGTGCCAGCAAACCGTCCCTCTTCGAGCAGTACTTC. It translates to CASKPSLFEQYF.

This rearrangement joins TRBV7-2 to TRBJ1-5; D gene unclear. The CDR3 spans 17 residues. Trimming stripped 3 bases from V and 0 bases from J, with 15 bases between. Germline V lookup: CDR1 SGHTA, CDR2 FQGNSA. Written as DNA, the CDR3 is TGTGCCAGCAGCTTCCATTCCGGAACGATTAGCAATCAGCCCCAGCATTTT. It specifies CASSFHSGTISNQPQHF.

The rearrangement links TRBV10-3 to TRBJ1-3, with D maybe TRBD1 (5 bases). Looked up from germline, CDR1 is ENHRY and CDR2 is SYGVKD. The germline V and J ends were trimmed by 2 bases and 4 bases, with 15 bases remaining between them. This CDR3 is built from 16 residues. The DNA of the CDR3 is TGTGCCATCAGTGAGCTGCAGGGACGTGCAGGAAACACCATATATTTT. Translated, it gives CAISELQGRAGNTIYF.

The count of this clone is one. This sequence joins TRBV5-4 and TRBJ1-1; 11 bases align to TRBD1. This CDR3 has 16 residues. J lost 5 bases, V lost 0 bases, and 6 bases had no gene match. Germline CDR1 reads SGHNT; CDR2 reads YYREEE (reference sequence). The CDR3 region has the DNA TGTGCCAGCAGCTTGGACGGGACAGGGGGATGGACTGAAGCTTTCTTT. Translated: CASSLDGTGGWTEAFF.

The table lists this clone with a count of one. V gene TRBV3-1 (or the pseudogene TRBV3-2) combines with J gene TRBJ1-2; D unclear. V was clipped by 1 base and J by 2 bases, with 20 bases between them. CDR3 length: 18 residues. Per the germline V gene, CDR1 is LGHDT and CDR2 is YNNKEL (reference sequence). For the CDR3, the DNA is TGTGCCAGCAGCCAAGTTAGATGTCTAGATCGGGCCAACTATGGCTACACCTTC. Its protein product is CASSQVRCLDRANYGYTF.

The chain combines TRBV10-3 with TRBJ1-5; D is perhaps TRBD1 (6 bases). CDR3 length: 16 residues. The V gene lost 0 bases and the J gene lost 8 bases, with 17 bases spanning the gap. Germline V gives CDR1 ENHRY, CDR2 SYGVKD. Here the CDR3 DNA reads TGTGCCATCAGTGAGTCCAACGGGGGGCGCTTAAAGCCCCAGCATTTT. This encodes CAISESNGGRLKPQHF.

As concerns this clone: Other DNA sequences of this sample code for an identical CDR3. The chain carries TRBV4-3 and TRBJ1-5; D not certain. In germline, CDR1 is LGHNA, CDR2 YSLEER. Trimming took 0 bases from V and 6 from J, leaving 6 bases between them. The CDR3 length is 13 residues. Here the CDR3 DNA reads TGCGCCAGCAGCCAAGATCGAGGTCAGCCCCAGCATTTT. It codes for CASSQDRGQPQHF.

The chain combines TRBV5-4 with TRBJ1-2, with a possible D match to TRBD1 (6 bases). The CDR3 length is 13 residues. Germline CDR1 reads SGHNT; CDR2 reads YYREEE (reference sequence). Deletions cut 5 bases from V and 1 base from J, with 9 bases between. CDR3 region: CASRRDNNYGYTF. CDR3 sequence (DNA): TGTGCCAGCAGACGGGACAATAACTATGGCTACACCTTC.

This chain uses TRBV18 with TRBJ2-2; D gene ambiguous. The germline gives CDR1 KGHSH, CDR2 LQKENI. V was shortened by 5 bases and J by 4 bases, with 5 bases between the two germline ends. The length of the CDR3 is 12 residues. The CDR3 protein is CASSRSTGELFF. Written as DNA, the CDR3 is TGTGCCAGCTCAAGGAGCACCGGGGAGCTGTTTTTT.

The chain joins TRBV28 to TRBJ1-1; TRBD1 matches 9 bases. The junction had 6 bases not matched to a gene; V was cut back by 2 bases and J by 8 bases. The CDR3 contains 14 residues. Germline V gives CDR1 MDHEN, CDR2 SYDVKM. DNA for the CDR3: TGTGCCAGCAGTTTAGCGGACAGGGGCGGGGAAGCTTTCTTT. Residues: CASSLADRGGEAFF.

The V call is TRBV10-3, the J call TRBJ2-7; 9 positions agree with TRBD1. With V trimmed by 2 bases and J by 5 bases, 10 bases remained unmatched. Germline CDR1 and CDR2: ENHRY and SYGVKD. The CDR3 is 16 residues long. CDR3 bases: TGTGCCATCAGTGAGGACCGGGACAGGGTGACCCACGAGCAGTACTTC. Translation gives CAISEDRDRVTHEQYF.

The chain recombines TRBV3-1 (or the pseudogene TRBV3-2) with TRBJ2-7; TRBD1 is a possible D gene (6 bases). Germline assignment: CDR1 LGHDT and CDR2 YNNKEL (reference sequence). The CDR3 runs to 14 residues. Trimming took off 2 bases at V and 4 bases at J, with 12 bases between the two ends. Here the CDR3 DNA reads TGTGCCAGCAGCCAATCGGCAGGGGCATACGAGCAGTACTTC. Amino acids: CASSQSAGAYEQYF.

The rearrangement joins TRBV6-5 to TRBJ2-3, with TRBD2 as a possible D gene (6 bases). V shed 2 bases and J shed 5 bases, with 8 bases lying between them. Germline loops: CDR1 MNHEY, CDR2 SVGAGI. The CDR3 length is 13 residues. CDR3 region: CASSYNGGDTQYF. The CDR3 DNA reads TGTGCCAGCAGTTACAACGGGGGAGATACGCAGTATTTT.